One and the same sample provided the 15 T cell receptor beta chains below, sequenced in a study of T cell responses to AZD1222 COVID-19 vaccine. Sequencing was performed with immunoSEQ multiplex PCR; in TCRdb, only in-frame clones are kept and a portion is missing. Of roughly 180,000 clones in the sample, 85% to 95% were seen once. The specimen was peripheral blood, collected 28 days after the second AZD1222 dose. The origin of the receptors is an adult who received the AZD1222 COVID-19 vaccine.

The chain is built from TRBV7-8 and TRBJ2-2; 10 bases align to TRBD1. CDR1 and CDR2 (germline): SGHVS, FQNEAQ. The trim removed 0 bases at V and 6 bases at J, leaving 7 bases unmatched. The CDR3 contains 17 residues. The chain's CDR3 is CASSLAGDRGIAGELFF. CDR3 sequence (DNA): TGTGCCAGCAGCTTAGCAGGGGACAGGGGAATCGCCGGGGAGCTGTTTTTT.

V is TRBV6-5 and J is TRBJ1-2; weak D call: TRBD1 (5 bases). Trimming pared 5 bases from V and 4 bases from J, leaving 17 bases between. The CDR3 has 15 residues. Germline values: CDR1 MNHEY, CDR2 SVGAGI. The CDR3 is CASSTYRGTPYGYTF. CDR3 in DNA: TGTGCCAGCAGTACTTATAGGGGCACCCCCTATGGCTACACCTTC.

This sequence joins TRBV19 and TRBJ2-7; 11 nucleotides align to TRBD2. With 6 bases clipped from V and 2 bases from J, the junction kept 9 bases outside the gene matches. The CDR3 runs 16 residues. CDR1 and CDR2 (germline): LNHDA, SQIVND (reference sequence). The CDR3 nucleotides read TGTGCCAGTAGATTTATGCTAGCGGGAGGTACCTACGAGCAGTACTTC. Translating gives CASRFMLAGGTYEQYF.

This chain links TRBV13 with TRBJ1-5; D not certain. Germline V gene sequence: CDR1 PRHDT, CDR2 FYEKMQ (reference sequence). Trimming removed 2 bases from V and 7 bases from J, with 9 bases in between. The CDR3 has 13 residues. This chain's CDR3 is CASSLNPGQPQHF. Here the CDR3 DNA reads TGTGCCAGCAGCTTAAACCCGGGGCAGCCCCAGCATTTT.

The chain is built from TRBV27 and TRBJ2-3; D might be TRBD2 (6 bases). The CDR3 has 14 residues. The germline V gene has CDR1 MNHEY and CDR2 SMNVEV (reference sequence). V lost 10 bases and J lost 2, with 16 bases in between. CDR3 coding DNA: TGTGCCACCTTACCGGGACTCCACACAGATACGCAGTATTTT. Protein: CATLPGLHTDTQYF.

The V call is TRBV29-1, the J call TRBJ2-5; possible D gene TRBD2, 6 bases. This CDR3 region has 13 residues. Germline CDR1 SQVTM, CDR2 ANQGSEA. Trimming took off 4 bases at V and 2 bases at J, with 11 bases between the two ends. The CDR3 loop reads CSVAEGYQETQYF. For the CDR3, the DNA is TGCAGCGTTGCGGAGGGGTATCAAGAGACCCAGTACTTC. The whole variable domain, remainder taken from reference TRBV29-1 and TRBJ2-5, is SAVISQKPSRDICQRGTSLTIQCQVDSQVTMMFWYRQQPGQSLTLIATANQGSEATYESGFVIDKFPISRPNLTFSTLTVSNMSPEDSSIYLCSVAEGYQETQYFGPGTRLLVL.

J is TRBJ2-6 and V is TRBV5-1, with 7 nucleotides matching TRBD2. The CDR3 extends over 19 amino acids. Unmatched junction bases numbered 9, after V lost 0 bases and J lost 0 bases. Germline-derived CDR1 and CDR2 are SGHRS and YFSETQ. The chain's CDR3 is CASSLVGGGLRSGANVLTF. In DNA form, the CDR3 reads TGCGCCAGCAGCTTGGTCGGGGGAGGGCTCCGCTCTGGGGCCAACGTCCTGACTTTC.

The CDR3 nucleotides read TGCGCCAGCAGCCAAGACGGATTAGCGGGGGGGGAACAAGAGACCCAGTACTTC. Its protein is CASSQDGLAGGEQETQYF. V gene TRBV4-3 combines with J gene TRBJ2-5, with 11 bases aligning to TRBD2. Per the germline V gene, CDR1 is LGHNA and CDR2 is YSLEER. V gave up 0 bases and J gave up 2 bases; unmatched junction bases: 8. The CDR3 covers 18 residues.

The genes are TRBV15 and TRBJ1-2; TRBD1 aligns across 12 bases. In germline, CDR1 is LNHNV, CDR2 YYDKDF (reference sequence). After removal of 2 bases from V and 8 bases from J, the junction contained 9 bases not matched to a gene. CDR3 length equals 16 residues. The CDR3 bases are TGTGCCACCAGCAGACCACGAGGGGACAGGGGGCAAGGCTACACCTTC. Protein sequence: CATSRPRGDRGQGYTF.

The chain has TRBV7-6 and TRBJ1-3; D perhaps matches TRBD1 (5 bases). Between the trimmed V and J ends, which lost 3 bases and 2 bases, there was a span of 11 bases. This CDR3 comprises 15 residues. CDR1 is SGHVS and CDR2 is FNYEAQ in the germline V gene. The CDR3 loop is CASSFRGETGNTIYF. The CDR3 DNA is TGTGCCAGCAGCTTCCGGGGGGAGACTGGAAACACCATATATTTT. The full variable domain, rest sourced from reference TRBV7-6 and TRBJ1-3, is GAGVSQSPRYKVTKRGQDVALRCDPISGHVSLYWYRQALGQGPEFLTYFNYEAQQDKSGLPNDRFSAERPEGSISTLTIQRTEQRDSAMYRCASSFRGETGNTIYFGEGSWLTVV.

With regard to this clone: The same CDR3 also results from other DNA sequences found in this sample. The V gene is TRBV19, the J gene TRBJ1-1; D possibly corresponds to TRBD1 (6 bases). This CDR3 spans 15 amino acids. V lost 5 bases and J 1 base, leaving 14 bases between the germline ends. From germline, CDR1 is LNHDA and CDR2 SQIVND (reference sequence). The CDR3 reads CASSPGGASNTEAFF. In DNA form, the CDR3 reads TGTGCCAGTAGTCCCGGGGGGGCGTCGAACACTGAAGCTTTCTTT.

The V call is TRBV6-5, the J call TRBJ1-6; D unclear. CDR3 length: 14 residues. The V gene's germline CDR1 is MNHEY and CDR2 SVGAGI. Trimming removed 7 bases from V and 15 bases from J, with 22 bases in between. Here the CDR3 DNA reads TGTGCCAGCATTCCCGACTGGGAGGCGGGCAGCCTCCACTTT. Amino acid sequence: CASIPDWEAGSLHF.

The V and J genes are TRBV28 and TRBJ2-5, with unresolved D. CDR3 length: 15 residues. Trimming stripped 4 bases from V and 2 bases from J, with 14 bases between. Germline V CDR1 and CDR2: MDHEN, SYDVKM. CDR3 nucleotides: TGTGCCAGCAGTTCCATAGGCACCCGACAAGAGACCCAGTACTTC. This codes for CASSSIGTRQETQYF.

This chain joins TRBV11-2 and TRBJ2-6; D unclear. There are 16 residues in the CDR3. V lost 3 bases and J lost 4, with 13 bases in between. Germline V gene data show CDR1 as SGHAT and CDR2 as FQNNGV. The CDR3 nucleotides are TGTGCCAGCAGCTTGTTCGAGGCGTGGGGGGCCAACGTCCTGACTTTC. Amino acids: CASSLFEAWGANVLTF.

This rearrangement joins TRBV18 to TRBJ2-3; 7 bases match TRBD2. There are 18 residues in the CDR3. Germline V gives CDR1 KGHSH, CDR2 LQKENI. With V trimmed by 0 bases and J by 4 bases, 13 bases remained unmatched. This CDR3 is CASSPPLPRAGRPDTQYF. The DNA for the CDR3 is TGTGCCAGCTCACCACCGCTTCCGCGAGCGGGGAGGCCAGATACGCAGTATTTT.